This TCR beta chain was documented in a study of neurological immune-mediated disorders. V lost 2 bases and J lost 3; bases outside the gene matches: 2. The CDR3 contains 16 residues. The germline V gene has CDR1 SGHRS and CDR2 YFSETQ. Findings and caveats of the study: CDR3 amino acid sequences found in expanded clones were never shared across subjects, suggesting private repertoires in all groups.

Remarks on this clonotype: Its antigen is undetermined.

There were 1 million CD4+ or CD8+ T cells used in the sorted libraries. Each TCR transcript was tagged with a 10-nucleotide random UMI during 5'RACE. Each CDR3 protein gets one entry after TCRdb re-called the 5' RACE reads with MiXCR. The repertoire consists of just under 40,000 distinct CDR3 sequences, with 6.5% to 7.5% occurring once and the leading ten covering 5.7%. The specimen was CD4+ T cells from blood. V usage is TRBV5-1 and J usage is TRBJ2-3; 14 nucleotides match TRBD2. The source of this sequence is a middle-aged man in good health. The CDR3 DNA reads as TGCGCCAGCAGCTTCGGGACTAGCGGGAGAACAGATACGCAGTATTTT. Translated: CASSFGTSGRTDTQYF.